A selection of T cell receptor beta chains follows, all from one sample in a study of cytomegalovirus exposure and HLA in healthy donors. Clones were sequenced by immunoSEQ multiplex PCR, and TCRdb holds only the in-frame ones, with some missing. Of tens of thousands of clones listed, approximately 70% are singletons. The sequenced material came from PBMCs. These receptors all come from a woman in her sixties or seventies in good health and CMV-seropositive. CDR3s include the opening cysteine and the closing phenylalanine or tryptophan. A D gene is named only where the DNA matches it firmly. Not all rows give a size; the values are once, few, many and, for expanded clones, a class.

J	D	size	V	DNA	CDR3
TRBJ1-2	.	few	TRBV11-2	TGTGCCAGCAGCCTGGGTTGGGGGGATAATGGCTACACCTTC	CASSLGWGDNGYTF
TRBJ1-1	.	once	TRBV5-1	TGCGCCAGCAATCAGGGATCCCCAAACACTGAAGCTTTCTTT	CASNQGSPNTEAFF
TRBJ2-7	TRBD2	few	TRBV6-5	TGTGCCAGGTTTAGGACTAGCGGTTCCTACGAGCAGTACTTC	CARFRTSGSYEQYF
TRBJ2-1	TRBD2	.	TRBV9	TGTGCCAGCACCCTCGGGGGGGGCCCCGGCAATGAGCAGTTCTTC	CASTLGGGPGNEQFF
TRBJ1-1	.	few	TRBV23-1	TGCGCCAGCAGTCAATGCCGGGAGAACACTGAAGCTTTCTTT	CASSQCRENTEAFF
TRBJ1-5	TRBD1	.	TRBV19	TGTGCCAGTAGTTCAGCTCCCGGGACAGGGAGGTACAATCAGCCCCAGCATTTT	CASSSAPGTGRYNQPQHF
TRBJ2-7	.	once	TRBV5-1	TGCGCCAGCAGCTTAGGGGGTTCCGACCCTGGGTACGAGCAGTACTTC	CASSLGGSDPGYEQYF
TRBJ2-3	.	few	TRBV5-4	TGTGCCAGCAGCCTCAGGGAAGATACGCAGTATTTT	CASSLREDTQYF
TRBJ1-2	.	.	TRBV5-1	TGCGCCAGCATGGTAGAGCCGGGACTAAGGGGCTACACCTTC	CASMVEPGLRGYTF
TRBJ1-6	TRBD1	.	TRBV6-4	TGTGCCAGCAGCAGGACAGGGGGCGAAGTCTCACCCCTCCACTTT	CASSRTGGEVSPLHF
TRBJ2-7	TRBD1	.	TRBV25-1	TGTGCCAGCAGTGCTTACTCGGACAGGTCGTACGAGCAGTACTTC	CASSAYSDRSYEQYF
TRBJ2-5	.	.	TRBV5-4	TGTGCCAGCAGCTCGACAGCTACGGTAGGGGAGACCCAGTACTTC	CASSSTATVGETQYF
TRBJ2-5	TRBD1	.	TRBV6-6	TGTGCCAGCAGTCCCGGACAGGGACAAGAGACCCAGTACTTC	CASSPGQGQETQYF
TRBJ2-1	.	.	TRBV15	TGTGCCACCAGCCCGTATCTGGGGGCTAACAATGAGCAGTTCTTC	CATSPYLGANNEQFF
TRBJ2-2	TRBD1	few	TRBV12-5	TGTGCTAGTGGCCGGGGACAGGTGAACACCGGGGAGCTGTTTTTT	CASGRGQVNTGELFF
TRBJ2-7	TRBD2	.	TRBV27	TGTGCCAGCAGTTTAGGTTGGGGGGGGATCTACGAGCAGTACTTC	CASSLGWGGIYEQYF
TRBJ1-1	.	.	TRBV28	TGTGCCAGCAGTTCGTTTGCCTTTCCGACCGACACCAGGAACACTGAAGCTTTCTTT	CASSSFAFPTDTRNTEAFF
TRBJ2-5	TRBD1	few	TRBV5-4	TGTGCCAGCAGCTTGGGACAGGGAATTGAGACCCAGTACTTC	CASSLGQGIETQYF
TRBJ1-1	.	.	TRBV6-6	TGTGCCAGCAGTTACCAGGGCCTGAACACTGAAGCTTTCTTT	CASSYQGLNTEAFF
TRBJ2-3	.	few	TRBV27	TGTGCCAGCAGTTTAGGGGGGAAAGCGGCGCAGTATTTT	CASSLGGKAAQYF
TRBJ2-7	.	.	TRBV19	TGTGCCAGTAACCAGATACCGGGGGACGAGCAGTACTTC	CASNQIPGDEQYF
TRBJ2-1	TRBD2	.	TRBV7-9	TGTTCCAGCAGCTTAGGCAGCGGGGGGGCCAAGGAGCAGTTCTTC	CSSSLGSGGAKEQFF
TRBJ1-2	.	.	TRBV5-4	TGTGCCAGCAGCTTTCAGGGTAGGTATGGCTACACCTTC	CASSFQGRYGYTF
TRBJ2-3	TRBD1	.	TRBV19	TGTGCCAGTAGTGACAGGGGCAGCACAGATACGCAGTATTTT	CASSDRGSTDTQYF
TRBJ2-2	TRBD1	.	TRBV2	TGTGCCAGCAGTGAAGCGCTTCAGGGGGCGACCGGGGAGCTGTTTTTT	CASSEALQGATGELFF
TRBJ2-7	TRBD1	.	TRBV19	TGTGCCAGTAGTCCCGGGACAGGGCGCTACTACGAGCAGTACTTC	CASSPGTGRYYEQYF
TRBJ2-7	TRBD1	once	TRBV19	TGTGCCAGTAGTGTTACAGGGGTAGGGGCCTACGAGCAGTACTTC	CASSVTGVGAYEQYF
TRBJ1-2	TRBD1	.	TRBV5-6	TGTGCCAGCAGCCCGACAGGGCAGGACTATGGCTACACCTTC	CASSPTGQDYGYTF
TRBJ1-5	.	.	TRBV10-2	TGCGCCAGCAGTCCAAACCCGGGAGCAAGGCAGCCCCAGCATTTT	CASSPNPGARQPQHF
TRBJ2-3	TRBD1	once	TRBV7-2	TGTGCCAGCACCTTAGGGGGCGCAAGGGGCCTCACAGATACGCAGTATTTT	CASTLGGARGLTDTQYF
TRBJ2-5	.	.	TRBV7-2	TGTGCCAGCAGCTTACTCAGGGTACGTGGACAAGAGACCCAGTACTTC	CASSLLRVRGQETQYF
TRBJ2-7	TRBD2	.	TRBV7-2	TGTGCCAGCAGCTTAGACGGGGGGACCTACGAGCAGTACTTC	CASSLDGGTYEQYF
TRBJ2-7	TRBD1	.	TRBV11-3	TGTGCCAGCAGCCCCGGGACAGGGGGAACCTACGAGCAGTACTTC	CASSPGTGGTYEQYF
TRBJ2-1	.	.	TRBV5-1	TGCGCCAGCAGCGATTCAGGTCCGAATGAGCAGTTCTTC	CASSDSGPNEQFF
TRBJ1-2	.	.	TRBV2	TGTGCCAGCAGGAGGGAGGGGTATGGCTACACCTTC	CASRREGYGYTF
TRBJ1-2	.	.	TRBV15	TGTGCCACCAGCAGAGGACAGGACTATGGCTACACCTTC	CATSRGQDYGYTF
TRBJ1-5	TRBD1	.	TRBV27	TGTGCCAGCAGTTCCCCGACAGGGAAGGGGCAGCCCCAGCATTTT	CASSSPTGKGQPQHF